Sequencing of this TCR beta chain was carried out in a study of vaccination effects on CD4 cells after COVID-19. About the research overall: Peptides at around 9.9 ug/ml and IL-2 at about 10 IU/ml were added to more than 1.5 million PBMC per well.

This clone was counted between two and nine times. Its antigen remains unidentified. V lost 5 bases, J lost 0 bases, and 5 bases lay in between. CDR1 is SNHLY and CDR2 is FYNNEI in the germline V gene. The CDR3 runs 12 residues. Cultured cells yielded isolated CD4+ T cells after 10 days. Participants received two doses of either the BNT162b2 or mRNA-1273 vaccine. Vaccinated recipients, who were negative for nucleocapsid antibodies, had no history of SARS-CoV-2 infection. At days 3 and 7, half of the medium was exchanged for IL-2 medium. Study-level findings and limits: Marked contraction was observed in infection-induced and vaccine-induced clones late after vaccination.

Profiled with immunoSEQ multiplex PCR; TCRdb holds only in-frame clones, not every one. This table has about 40,000 clones, about 63% appearing once. The sequence derives from a human donor who received a COVID-19 vaccine. This material consisted of CD4+ T cells from PBMCs cultured without peptide, taken after COVID-19 vaccination. This chain uses TRBV2 with TRBJ2-7, with D hard to call. CDR3 sequence reads: CASSQSSYEQYF. The DNA of the CDR3 is TGTGCCAGCAGTCAGAGCTCCTACGAGCAGTACTTC.